These 7 T cell receptor beta chains share one sample of origin, sequenced in a study of T cells of healthy individuals. TCRdb itself ran the 5' RACE reads through MiXCR, one entry per CDR3 protein. Among 60,000 to 75,000 distinct CDR3 sequences, 15% to 20% were seen once, and the ten largest hold around 4.6%. The receptors were sampled from a human donor in good health.

The chain links TRBV6-2 or TRBV6-3 to TRBJ2-7; 10 bases agree with TRBD1. The CDR3 is 13 residues long. The trim removed 2 bases at V and 6 bases at J, leaving 1 base unmatched. Germline V CDR1 and CDR2: MNHEY, SVGEGT. The CDR3 DNA reads as TGTGCCAGCAGTTACAGGACAGGGGGCGAGCAGTACTTC. Translating gives CASSYRTGGEQYF.

This clonotype was found a few times. CDR3 region: CASSYGPGGTDTQYF. The CDR3, as DNA: TGTGCCAGCAGTTACGGTCCGGGCGGCACAGATACGCAGTATTTT. The chain uses TRBV6-2 or TRBV6-3 and TRBJ2-3; D not resolved. This CDR3 has 15 residues. Trimming cost V 2 bases and J 1 base, with 10 bases left between them. Germline V lookup: CDR1 MNHEY, CDR2 SVGEGT.

At least ten counts were recorded for this clonotype. This chain uses TRBV15 with TRBJ2-3, with 11 bases lining up with TRBD2. CDR1 is LNHNV and CDR2 is YYDKDF in the germline V gene (reference sequence). The CDR3 runs 15 residues. Unmatched junction bases numbered 11, after V lost 9 bases and J lost 6 bases. CDR3 in amino acids: CATNGLAGPHDTQYF. CDR3 in DNA: TGTGCCACGAACGGACTAGCGGGCCCCCACGATACGCAGTATTTT.

This clonotype is medium-sized within its sample. J is TRBJ2-7 and V is TRBV29-1; TRBD2 matches at 13 bases. Germline lookup yields CDR1 SQVTM and CDR2 ANQGSEA. The trim removed 7 bases at V and 0 bases at J, leaving 3 bases unmatched. The CDR3 is made up of 14 amino acids. Here the CDR3 reads CSALAGGVSYEQYF. The CDR3 DNA reads TGCAGCGCACTAGCGGGAGGGGTCTCCTACGAGCAGTACTTC.

In its sample, this clonotype was seen a few times. The chain links TRBV2 to TRBJ1-5; D gene unclear. This CDR3 has 13 residues. Germline V gives CDR1 SNHLY, CDR2 FYNNEI. V was shortened by 3 bases and J by 4 bases, with 7 bases between the two germline ends. CDR3 in DNA: TGTGCCAGCAGTGATATAACTAATCAGCCCCAGCATTTT. Translating it yields CASSDITNQPQHF.

The rearrangement links TRBV29-1 to TRBJ2-7; the match to TRBD2 covers 14 bases. The V gene end was trimmed by 6 bases and the J gene end by 0 bases; junction bases not matched to a gene: 7. The CDR3 is 16 residues long. Germline values: CDR1 SQVTM, CDR2 ANQGSEA. This CDR3 is CSVDGTSGGNSYEQYF. The CDR3 DNA follows: TGCAGCGTGGACGGGACTAGCGGGGGAAACTCCTACGAGCAGTACTTC.

This clonotype was counted many times. The chain couples TRBV6-5 to TRBJ1-3; the D is unclear. This CDR3 contains 15 residues. Trimming shortened V by 2 bases and J by 1 base, and 9 bases separated the two germline ends. Per germline, CDR1 MNHEY and CDR2 SVGAGI. Here the CDR3 reads CASSYRGKSGNTIYF. The CDR3 region has the DNA TGTGCCAGCAGTTACAGAGGGAAATCTGGAAACACCATATATTTT.